This TCR beta chain was identified in a study of T cell responses to AZD1222 COVID-19 vaccine. Overall study findings and caveats: Mostly white British, mostly female donors; authors suggested clonal diversity may be underestimated. Close to half of all spike-specific TCRs reportedly target regions of the variants that are unmutated. Elevations in Spike-specific TCR breadth and depth followed administration of two AZD1222 doses.

About this clone itself: Its antigen is as yet unknown.

Assay used: immunoSEQ multiplex PCR; TCRdb lists only in-frame clones, some missing. Of about 56,000 clones listed, 75% to 90% are singletons. V was pared by 3 bases and J by 3 bases, with 4 bases between. Germline CDR1 and CDR2: SGHRS and YFSETQ. This CDR3 contains 11 residues. V gene TRBV5-1 combines with J gene TRBJ2-7; D is ambiguous. This clonotype was obtained from an adult who received the AZD1222 COVID-19 vaccine. The input for sequencing was peripheral blood, taken 28 days after the second AZD1222 dose. CDR3 region: CASSSLYEQYF. CDR3 in DNA: TGCGCCAGCAGCTCCCTCTACGAGCAGTACTTC.